The rows below give T cell receptor beta chains drawn from one sample of a study of blood T cells in healthy people across ages. TCRdb independently ran MiXCR on the 5' RACE reads; one entry per CDR3 protein. The data contain about 570,000 distinct CDR3 sequences, 27% of them singletons. These same data were also listed under a study on T cells of mothers and their children.

The specimen sequenced was blood. Every receptor here comes from a boy between 2 and 15 years old in good health. Each CDR3 is given with its conserved first and last residue. Fields, in order: clone size, V gene, CDR3 length, J gene, D gene, CDR3 protein, CDR3 DNA. The D gene is left open where the match is weak. Rows may omit the clone size; those that give it use once, few, many or a size class.

.	TRBV27	14	TRBJ2-7	.	CASKEVRRFGEQYF	TGTGCCAGCAAGGAGGTCAGAAGATTTGGCGAGCAGTACTTC
.	TRBV6-6	15	TRBJ1-3	.	CASRRNTGAGNTIYF	TGTGCCAGCAGAAGAAATACGGGAGCTGGAAACACCATATATTTT
.	TRBV7-8	14	TRBJ2-7	.	CASTPRRRSYEQYF	TGTGCCAGCACCCCTCGACGGCGCTCCTACGAGCAGTACTTC
few	TRBV20-1	15	TRBJ2-3	.	CSASGLFALTDTQYF	TGCAGTGCTTCCGGACTGTTTGCGTTGACAGATACGCAGTATTTT
.	TRBV5-4	18	TRBJ2-6	TRBD2	CASSRGRGLASGANVLTF	TGTGCCAGCAGCCGGGGAAGGGGACTAGCCTCTGGGGCCAACGTCCTGACTTTC
few	TRBV20-1	12	TRBJ1-2	.	CSGFTGSYGYTF	TGCAGTGGATTCACAGGATCCTATGGCTACACCTTC
few	TRBV10-3	16	TRBJ2-1	.	CAIQGGQPSSYNEQFF	TGTGCCATCCAAGGTGGACAGCCGAGCTCCTACAATGAGCAGTTCTTC
many	TRBV28	11	TRBJ2-3	TRBD1	CASSSRDSRDF	TGTGCCAGCAGTTCCCGGGACAGCCGTGATTTT
.	TRBV2	16	TRBJ2-2	.	CASSDPGLVNTGELFF	TGTGCCAGCAGCGACCCGGGACTCGTGAACACCGGGGAGCTGTTTTTT
.	TRBV20-1	14	TRBJ2-1	TRBD2	CSAGGLAGLNEQFF	TGCAGTGCTGGGGGACTAGCGGGCCTCAATGAGCAGTTCTTC
many	TRBV6-1	17	TRBJ1-5	.	CASTPMGMGAGNQPQHF	TGTGCCAGCACTCCGATGGGTATGGGTGCCGGCAATCAGCCCCAGCATTTT
few	TRBV7-9	14	TRBJ1-1	TRBD1	CASSLPGGLTEAFF	TGTGCCAGCAGCTTACCAGGGGGCCTGACTGAAGCTTTCTTT
.	TRBV4-3	16	TRBJ2-3	.	CASSQDGVVGRDTQYF	TGCGCCAGCAGCCAAGATGGGGTAGTGGGGAGAGATACGCAGTATTTT
few	TRBV4-1	15	TRBJ1-2	TRBD1	CASSQAGQETYGYTF	TGCGCCAGCAGCCAAGCGGGACAGGAGACCTATGGCTACACCTTC
.	TRBV5-1	14	TRBJ2-1	.	CASSLEAQYDEQFF	TGCGCCAGCAGCTTGGAGGCTCAGTACGATGAGCAGTTCTTC
.	TRBV7-9	14	TRBJ2-1	TRBD2	CASSHLAGGNEQFF	TGTGCCAGCAGCCACCTAGCGGGAGGGAATGAGCAGTTCTTC
.	TRBV7-6	16	TRBJ2-2	.	CASSLAQAGGTGELFF	TGTGCCAGCAGCTTAGCGCAAGCGGGCGGCACCGGGGAGCTGTTTTTT
.	TRBV25-1	16	TRBJ2-2	.	CASSESWGRDTGELFF	TGTGCCAGCAGTGAATCCTGGGGAAGAGACACCGGGGAGCTGTTTTTT
few	TRBV5-1	15	TRBJ2-3	.	CASSFATRSTDTQYF	TGCGCCAGCAGCTTCGCTACAAGGAGCACAGATACGCAGTATTTT
few	TRBV12-3/TRBV12-4	16	TRBJ2-2	.	CASSPAGGAITGELFF	TGTGCCAGCAGCCCCGCCGGGGGCGCGATCACCGGGGAGCTGTTTTTT
.	TRBV2	14	TRBJ2-5	.	CASSGGTLPETQYF	TGTGCCAGCAGTGGGGGGACACTCCCGGAGACCCAGTACTTC
.	TRBV7-3	17	TRBJ2-3	TRBD2	CASSLTSGGPFTDTQYF	TGTGCCAGCAGTTTGACTAGCGGGGGGCCGTTCACAGATACGCAGTATTTT
.	TRBV10-1	16	TRBJ2-3	TRBD2	CASSEGTGGRSDTQYF	TGCGCCAGCAGTGAAGGAACGGGGGGGCGCTCAGATACGCAGTATTTT
few	TRBV13	15	TRBJ2-7	TRBD1	CASSHRGTSSYEQYF	TGTGCCAGCAGCCACAGGGGGACCTCTTCCTACGAGCAGTACTTC
few	TRBV7-9	14	TRBJ1-1	.	CASSLGAQGTEAFF	TGTGCCAGCAGCTTAGGGGCCCAGGGCACTGAAGCTTTCTTT
.	TRBV7-2	14	TRBJ2-7	TRBD2	CASSRLAGEAEQYF	TGTGCCAGCAGCCGACTAGCGGGAGAGGCCGAGCAGTACTTC
.	TRBV5-1	15	TRBJ2-1	TRBD2	CASSLRREGHNEQFF	TGCGCCAGCAGCTTGAGGCGGGAGGGCCACAATGAGCAGTTCTTC
.	TRBV20-1	14	TRBJ1-2	.	CSARPPGVNYGYTF	TGCAGTGCCAGACCACCCGGGGTCAACTATGGCTACACCTTC
.	TRBV7-8	14	TRBJ2-5	.	CASSLAPRWETQYF	TGTGCCAGCAGCTTAGCTCCTAGATGGGAGACCCAGTACTTC
.	TRBV5-1	15	TRBJ2-3	TRBD1	CASSFRDREADTQYF	TGCGCCAGCAGCTTCAGGGACAGGGAGGCAGATACGCAGTATTTT
.	TRBV3-1	16	TRBJ2-5	.	CASSQDQRRLSETQYF	TGTGCCAGCAGCCAAGATCAAAGGCGCCTATCGGAGACCCAGTACTTC
.	TRBV7-2	14	TRBJ2-7	.	CASSSSGGVHEQYF	TGTGCCAGCAGCTCAAGCGGTGGAGTACACGAGCAGTACTTC
.	TRBV12-3/TRBV12-4	15	TRBJ2-5	TRBD2	CASSFRLAGVETQYF	TGTGCCAGCAGTTTCCGACTAGCGGGAGTGGAGACCCAGTACTTC
.	TRBV21-1	14	TRBJ2-7	.	CASSKWGGNYEQYF	TGTGCCAGCAGCAAATGGGGGGGGAACTACGAGCAGTACTTC
.	TRBV18	16	TRBJ2-3	TRBD1	CASSRGQERGTDTQYF	TGTGCCAGCTCAAGGGGGCAAGAGAGGGGCACAGATACGCAGTATTTT
few	TRBV4-1	15	TRBJ1-2	.	CASSQDPGSSGGYTF	TGCGCCAGCAGCCAAGATCCTGGTAGTTCGGGAGGCTACACCTTC
few	TRBV3-1	14	TRBJ1-1	.	CASSQVGLNTEAFF	TGTGCCAGCAGCCAAGTCGGTCTGAACACTGAAGCTTTCTTT
few	TRBV12-3/TRBV12-4	16	TRBJ1-2	TRBD1	CASSFPGTGLIYGYTF	TGTGCCAGCAGTTTCCCAGGGACAGGGCTAATCTATGGCTACACCTTC
.	TRBV9	15	TRBJ2-3	.	CASSDSGGSTDTQYF	TGTGCCAGCAGCGACTCCGGGGGTAGCACAGATACGCAGTATTTT
many	TRBV3-1	15	TRBJ2-7	TRBD2	CASSRGLAGVYEQYF	TGTGCCAGCAGCCGGGGACTAGCGGGGGTCTACGAGCAGTACTTC